The clone carrying this TCR beta chain was counted ten times or more. Its antigen is as yet unknown. This sample is drawn from a study of neurological immune-mediated disorders. The study, taken as a whole, reports: Levels of TCR clonal expansion peaked in HTLV-1-associated myelopathy and reached their lowest in multiple sclerosis, under those of healthy controls.

It was by 5'RACE with 10-nucleotide random UMIs that the cDNA was made. One entry per CDR3 protein, called by TCRdb with MiXCR from the 5' RACE reads. In the table there are roughly 48,000 distinct CDR3 sequences, 9.5% to 15% of which are singletons. The time point here: longitudinal time-point 3. The CDR3 sequence is 15 residues long. Germline V gene data show CDR1 as SGHTA and CDR2 as FQGNSA. V lost 1 base and J lost 7, with 14 bases in between. The rearrangement links TRBV7-2 to TRBJ2-1, with a tentative D call TRBD1 (6 bases). What was sequenced was PBMCs. The origin of this receptor is a male donor with HTLV-1-associated myelopathy (HAM/TSP). As DNA, the CDR3 is TGTGCCAGCAGCTTAGATGGGACAAAGTTGAATGAGCAGTTCTTC. It translates to CASSLDGTKLNEQFF.